The 17 T cell receptor beta chains listed next were all sequenced from one sample in a study of identical twins. TCRdb called the 5' RACE reads again in MiXCR, with one record for every CDR3 protein. The data show more than 600,000 distinct CDR3 sequences, with roughly 20% seen just once and over 10% held by the top ten. Another study also made use of these data, one on T cells expressing NK-cell markers.

The sample consisted of PBMCs. The receptor set was obtained from a woman younger than 35 in good health.

There are a few counts of this clonotype. This chain links TRBV3-1 with TRBJ2-5; a weak D match, TRBD2 (5 bases). V was trimmed by 1 base and J by 5 bases, leaving 14 bases between them. Germline V gene data show CDR1 as LGHDT and CDR2 as YNNKEL (reference sequence). This CDR3 is 15 amino acids long. The CDR3 here is CASSQARGSTETQYF. The DNA for the CDR3 is TGTGCCAGCAGCCAAGCCCGGGGATCGACGGAGACCCAGTACTTC.

The chain employs TRBV2 and TRBJ1-1, with D hard to call. With 3 bases removed from V and 10 bases from J, the gap between germline ends came to 12 bases. The length of the CDR3 is 12 residues. Germline V lookup: CDR1 SNHLY, CDR2 FYNNEI. The CDR3 here is CASSDPGFLAFF. The CDR3 DNA reads TGTGCCAGCAGTGATCCCGGGTTTCTAGCTTTCTTT.

The gene calls are TRBV3-1 and TRBJ2-1; 7 nucleotides agree with TRBD2. The CDR3 contains 18 residues. CDR1 is LGHDT and CDR2 is YNNKEL in the germline V gene (reference sequence). Unmatched junction bases numbered 11, after V lost 3 bases and J lost 0 bases. The CDR3 bases are TGTGCCAGCAGCCAGGAGTTTCTAGCGGAGAGCTCCTACAATGAGCAGTTCTTC. Translation gives CASSQEFLAESSYNEQFF.

The rearrangement uses TRBV10-3 and TRBJ2-5; no clear D gene. CDR1 and CDR2 from the germline V gene are ENHRY and SYGVKD. Trimming took 4 bases from V and 2 from J, leaving 14 bases between them. The CDR3 length is 15 residues. CDR3 nucleotides: TGTGCCATCAGTGGGAGTCAGGCCCAACAAGAGACCCAGTACTTC. It translates to CAISGSQAQQETQYF.

This clonotype occurred a few times. J is TRBJ2-3 and V is TRBV5-1, with 8 bases identical to TRBD1. The J segment lost 6 bases and the V segment lost 1 base, leaving 13 bases of the junction unmatched. Germline lookup yields CDR1 SGHRS and CDR2 YFSETQ. The CDR3 is made up of 17 amino acids. CDR3 bases: TGCGCCAGCAGCTTGCCGACAGGGGCAGTGATCGGGGATACGCAGTATTTT. It is translated as CASSLPTGAVIGDTQYF.

At least ten counts were recorded for this clonotype. The rearrangement uses TRBV20-1 and TRBJ2-7, with unresolved D. This CDR3 comprises 11 residues. Per the germline V gene, CDR1 is DFQATT and CDR2 is SNEGSKA (reference sequence). V was shortened by 4 bases and J by 4 bases, with 8 bases between the two germline ends. The CDR3 reads CSATLGYEQYF. CDR3 coding DNA: TGCAGTGCTACTTTAGGGTACGAGCAGTACTTC.

This clonotype was observed at least ten times. The chain joins TRBV20-1 to TRBJ2-3; D perhaps matches TRBD1 (6 bases). Germline V gene lookup returns CDR1 DFQATT and CDR2 SNEGSKA (reference sequence). The CDR3 consists of 13 residues. V lost 6 bases and J 1 base, leaving 11 bases between the germline ends. The CDR3 here is CSARDTGTDTQYF. The CDR3 region has the DNA TGCAGTGCAAGGGACACCGGCACAGATACGCAGTATTTT.

This clonotype was counted a few times. The chain carries TRBV25-1 and TRBJ2-1; 8 bases are shared with TRBD1. This CDR3 comprises 16 residues. CDR1 is MGHDK, CDR2 SYGVNS, per germline. J lost 0 bases, V lost 3 bases, and 4 bases had no gene match. CDR3 residues: CASSDMTGASYNEQFF. DNA of the CDR3: TGTGCCAGCAGTGATATGACAGGGGCCTCCTACAATGAGCAGTTCTTC.

Ten or more counts support this clonotype. V usage is TRBV7-6 and J usage is TRBJ1-1, with a weak D call TRBD1 (5 bases). CDR1 is SGHVS, CDR2 FNYEAQ, per germline. Trimming cost V 4 bases and J 2 bases, with 11 bases left between them. The CDR3 extends over 14 amino acids. CDR3 in DNA: TGTGCCAGCAGCTCTCGGGGGTCTAACACTGAAGCTTTCTTT. This translates into CASSSRGSNTEAFF.

The chain joins TRBV7-9 to TRBJ2-5, with D unresolved. Germline V gene data show CDR1 as SEHNR and CDR2 as FQNEAQ (reference sequence). Trimming stripped 5 bases from V and 5 bases from J, with 9 bases between. This CDR3 is 12 amino acids long. CDR3 in DNA: TGTGCCAGCAGCCCGATGCTTGAGACCCAGTACTTC. This encodes CASSPMLETQYF.

This chain uses TRBV7-8 with TRBJ1-2, with TRBD1 matching 7 bases. This CDR3 has 17 amino acids. The V and J ends lost 6 bases and 3 bases, in that order; junction bases with no gene match: 16. CDR1 is SGHVS and CDR2 is FQNEAQ in the germline V gene. The DNA of the CDR3 is TGTGCCAGCAGTATACAGGGGAATCTTGGGAGTGACTATGGCTACACCTTC. It codes for CASSIQGNLGSDYGYTF. Together with reference TRBV7-8 and TRBJ1-2, the CDR3 gives the full variable domain: GAGVSQSPRYKVAKRGQDVALRCDPISGHVSLFWYQQALGQGPEFLTYFQNEAQLDKSGLPSDRFFAERPEGSVSTLKIQRTQQEDSAVYLCASSIQGNLGSDYGYTFGSGTRLTVV.

This clonotype came up a few times. The J gene is TRBJ2-3, the V gene TRBV30, with D possibly called TRBD1 or TRBD2 (5 bases each). The germline V and J ends were trimmed by 3 bases and 5 bases, with 15 bases remaining between them. Germline V lookup: CDR1 GTSNPN, CDR2 SVGIG (reference sequence). This CDR3 region has 14 residues. The CDR3 is CAWRGPTRGDTQYF. CDR3 sequence (DNA): TGTGCCTGGAGGGGGCCTACACGGGGAGATACGCAGTATTTT.

This clonotype was seen only a few times. The V call is TRBV7-2, the J call TRBJ2-1; 12 bases match TRBD2. The CDR3 length is 15 residues. Germline CDR1 and CDR2: SGHTA and FQGNSA. Trimming removed 5 bases from V and 9 bases from J; junction bases left unmatched: 8. Written as DNA, the CDR3 is TGTGCCAGCAGCCCAAGACTAGCGGGAGCCGGTGAGCAGTTCTTC. It codes for CASSPRLAGAGEQFF.

This rearrangement joins TRBV7-2 to TRBJ2-3, with TRBD1 as a possible D gene (5 bases). The CDR3 length is 14 residues. V gave up 4 bases and J gave up 2 bases, with 10 bases separating them. CDR1 is SGHTA and CDR2 is FQGNSA in the germline V gene. The CDR3 sequence: CASSSRTPTDTQYF. CDR3 sequence (DNA): TGTGCCAGCAGCTCCAGGACACCCACAGATACGCAGTATTTT.

The J gene is TRBJ2-2, the V gene TRBV7-2; D is perhaps TRBD1 (6 bases). Germline V gives CDR1 SGHTA, CDR2 FQGNSA. V lost 5 bases and J 4 bases, leaving 11 bases between the germline ends. The CDR3 consists of 14 residues. CDR3 nucleotide sequence: TGTGCCAGCAGCCGAATACAGGGCACCGGGGAGCTGTTTTTT. It translates to CASSRIQGTGELFF.

DNA of the CDR3: TGTGCCAGCAGCCAAGAGGGATCCAGGAACACCATATATTTT. Amino acid sequence: CASSQEGSRNTIYF. The V call is TRBV3-1, the J call TRBJ1-3, with unresolved D. V lost 0 bases and J 7 bases, leaving 10 bases between the germline ends. Germline V CDR1 and CDR2: LGHDT, YNNKEL (reference sequence). This CDR3 spans 14 amino acids.

This clonotype has only a few counts. The chain links TRBV6-5 to TRBJ2-5, with 14 bases lining up with TRBD2. Trimming took 0 bases from V and 4 from J; bases not matched to a gene: 4. This CDR3 comprises 17 residues. Germline V CDR1 and CDR2: MNHEY, SVGAGI. The CDR3 reads CASSYSGLAGGSETQYF. The CDR3 DNA reads as TGTGCCAGCAGTTACTCCGGACTAGCGGGGGGTTCAGAGACCCAGTACTTC.